The next 18 T cell receptor beta chains were all read from a single sample in a study of T cell changes during pregnancy in multiple sclerosis. The data were produced by immunoSEQ multiplex PCR, yet TCRdb's version contains in-frame clones alone and is incomplete. This table has approximately 120,000 clones, 90% to 98% appearing once. The material sequenced was peripheral blood, taken after pregnancy. These receptors were taken from a female donor with multiple sclerosis, enrolled in a pregnancy study.

The chain recombines TRBV7-9 with TRBJ2-1; D uncertain. The CDR3 has 14 residues. Germline V lookup: CDR1 SEHNR, CDR2 FQNEAQ (reference sequence). The V end lost 1 base, the J end lost 5 bases, and 9 bases lay between the germline ends. CDR3 sequence reads: CASSLGPNNNEQFF. CDR3 in DNA: TGTGCCAGCAGCTTAGGGCCGAATAACAATGAGCAGTTCTTC. The variable domain in full, completed from reference TRBV7-9 and TRBJ2-1, reads DTGVSQNPRHKITKRGQNVTFRCDPISEHNRLYWYRQTLGQGPEFLTYFQNEAQLEKSRLLSDRFSAERPKGSFSTLEIQRTEQGDSAMYLCASSLGPNNNEQFFGPGTRLTVL.

V and J are TRBV4-3 and TRBJ2-2, with 8 bases fitting TRBD2. The CDR3 totals 18 residues. Germline lookup yields CDR1 LGHNA and CDR2 YSLEER. V gave up 0 bases and J gave up 2 bases; unmatched junction bases: 8. The chain's CDR3 is CASSQDTSGLYNTGELFF. The CDR3 DNA reads as TGCGCCAGCAGCCAAGATACTAGCGGCCTATATAACACCGGGGAGCTGTTTTTT.

The chain has TRBV27 and TRBJ2-7, with 12 bases that match TRBD2. CDR1 and CDR2 from the germline V gene are MNHEY and SMNVEV (reference sequence). The CDR3 covers 14 residues. The J segment lost 4 bases and the V segment lost 8 bases, leaving 6 bases of the junction unmatched. The CDR3 region has the DNA TGTGCCAGCGCGACTAGCGGGAGTACTTACGAGCAGTACTTC. It codes for CASATSGSTYEQYF.

The chain links TRBV19 to TRBJ2-2, with 8 bases lining up with TRBD2. This CDR3 comprises 15 residues. CDR1 and CDR2 from the germline V gene are LNHDA and SQIVND (reference sequence). The V and J ends lost 3 bases and 3 bases, in that order; junction bases with no gene match: 3. CDR3 nucleotide sequence: TGTGCCAGTAGTATTCGGCGGGGGGACACCGGGGAGCTGTTTTTT. Encoded protein: CASSIRRGDTGELFF. The variable domain in full, with the rest retrieved from reference TRBV19 and TRBJ2-2, is DGGITQSPKYLFRKEGQNVTLSCEQNLNHDAMYWYRQDPGQGLRLIYYSQIVNDFQKGDIAEGYSVSREKKESFPLTVTSAQKNPTAFYLCASSIRRGDTGELFFGEGSRLTVL.

The genes are TRBV7-2 and TRBJ2-3; a possible D gene is TRBD2 (6 bases). In germline, CDR1 is SGHTA, CDR2 FQGNSA. V lost 3 bases and J 4 bases, leaving 11 bases between the germline ends. There are 14 residues in the CDR3. The CDR3 loop reads CASSLTSPADTQYF. The DNA for the CDR3 is TGTGCCAGCAGCTTGACTAGTCCAGCAGATACGCAGTATTTT. Combining the CDR3 with reference TRBV7-2 and TRBJ2-3 gives the whole variable domain GAGVSQSPSNKVTEKGKDVELRCDPISGHTALYWYRQSLGQGLEFLIYFQGNSAPDKSGLPSDRFSAERTGGSVSTLTIQRTQQEDSAVYLCASSLTSPADTQYFGPGTRLTVL.

The rearrangement uses TRBV20-1 and TRBJ2-2, with D hard to call. V lost 4 bases, J lost 9 bases, and 9 bases lay in between. In germline, CDR1 is DFQATT, CDR2 SNEGSKA (reference sequence). The CDR3 sequence is 11 residues long. Written as DNA, the CDR3 is TGCAGTGCTATAGGAGACCGGGAGCTGTTTTTT. Its protein is CSAIGDRELFF.

The chain joins TRBV6-1 to TRBJ1-1, with D perhaps matching TRBD1 (5 bases). The germline CDR1 and CDR2 sequences are MNHNS and SASEGT. Trimming took off 4 bases at V and 4 bases at J, with 13 bases between the two ends. The CDR3 contains 14 residues. CDR3 nucleotides: TGTGCCAGCAGTGGGGGGGGTGCGGGCACTGAAGCTTTCTTT. Protein product: CASSGGGAGTEAFF.

This chain joins TRBV11-1 and TRBJ2-5; D call uncertain. The CDR3 runs 13 residues. V was trimmed by 3 bases and J by 5 bases, leaving 10 bases between them. Germline V gene data show CDR1 as SGHAT and CDR2 as FQDESV (reference sequence). The CDR3 here is CASSFDFGETQYF. For the CDR3, the DNA is TGTGCCAGCAGCTTCGACTTTGGGGAGACCCAGTACTTC.

The CDR3 is CASSLQGRNEKLFF. CDR3 in DNA: TGTGCCAGCAGTTTACAGGGTAGGAATGAAAAACTGTTTTTT. This sequence joins TRBV27 and TRBJ1-4; perhaps TRBD1 as D (5 bases). The CDR3 consists of 14 residues. V was clipped by 2 bases and J by 5 bases, with 9 bases between them. Germline V gene lookup returns CDR1 MNHEY and CDR2 SMNVEV (reference sequence). Supplemented by reference TRBV27 and TRBJ1-4, the full variable domain reads EAQVTQNPRYLITVTGKKLTVTCSQNMNHEYMSWYRQDPGLGLRQIYYSMNVEVTDKGDVPEGYKVSRKEKRNFPLILESPSPNQTSLYFCASSLQGRNEKLFFGSGTQLSVL.

This chain uses TRBV19 with TRBJ2-1; D might be TRBD2 (6 bases). With 5 bases removed from V and 9 bases from J, the gap between germline ends came to 11 bases. Germline V gene lookup returns CDR1 LNHDA and CDR2 SQIVND (reference sequence). The CDR3 has 12 residues. CDR3 region: CASSLSGSEQFF. CDR3 DNA sequence: TGTGCCAGTAGTCTGTCCGGGAGTGAGCAGTTCTTC.

This clone appeared a single time. The CDR3: CASGPIEETQYF. The CDR3 nucleotides read TGTGCCAGCGGGCCGATAGAAGAGACCCAGTACTTC. V and J are TRBV2 and TRBJ2-5; D ambiguous. The length of the CDR3 is 12 residues. Trimming pared 8 bases from V and 3 bases from J, leaving 10 bases between. Germline CDR1 is SNHLY and CDR2 is FYNNEI.

The chain employs TRBV7-9 and TRBJ1-2, with 7 positions matching TRBD1. The CDR3 is 14 residues long. With V trimmed by 5 bases and J by 5 bases, 8 bases remained unmatched. The germline V gene encodes CDR1 SEHNR and CDR2 FQNEAQ (reference sequence). CDR3 residues: CASSPDRAKYGYTF. The CDR3, as DNA: TGTGCCAGCAGCCCCGACAGGGCAAAGTATGGCTACACCTTC.

This clone was seen a few times. The DNA for the CDR3 is TGTGCCAGCAGACCGGGACAGCTTAGCAATCAGCCCCAGCATTTT. Protein: CASRPGQLSNQPQHF. The rearrangement uses TRBV6-5 and TRBJ1-5; TRBD1 agrees at 7 bases. V gave up 6 bases and J gave up 0 bases; unmatched junction bases: 5. The CDR3 has 15 amino acids. Germline V gene lookup returns CDR1 MNHEY and CDR2 SVGAGI.

This clone was seen a single time. The chain carries TRBV27 and TRBJ1-5, with 7 bases matching TRBD1. J lost 5 bases, V lost 5 bases, and 12 bases had no gene match. The CDR3 length is 16 residues. Germline values: CDR1 MNHEY, CDR2 SMNVEV (reference sequence). The CDR3: CASSLHFRDSYQPQHF. CDR3 coding DNA: TGTGCCAGCAGTCTCCACTTCCGGGACAGTTATCAGCCCCAGCATTTT.

J is TRBJ2-7 and V is TRBV21-1; whether TRBD2, the table's D call, matches the DNA was not checked. TRBV21-1 is tagged as a pseudogene. The CDR3 contains 17 residues. The CDR3 nucleotides are TGTGCCAGCAGCAAAATCACGGGGGGCTTTAGATCCTACGAGCAGTACTTC. Amino acids: CASSKITGGFRSYEQYF.

The J gene is TRBJ2-1, the V gene TRBV9, with 11 bases identical to TRBD2. V lost 4 bases and J lost 0; bases outside the gene matches: 15. This CDR3 is built from 20 residues. Germline assignment: CDR1 SGDLS and CDR2 YYNGEE. The CDR3 loop is CASSQGPSGRSPLSYNEQFF. The CDR3 region has the DNA TGTGCCAGCAGCCAAGGACCTAGCGGGAGGTCGCCCCTCTCCTACAATGAGCAGTTCTTC.

The CDR3: CASSFLGQENTEAFF. In DNA form, the CDR3 reads TGTGCCAGCAGTTTCTTAGGACAGGAGAACACTGAAGCTTTCTTT. The V gene is TRBV28, the J gene TRBJ1-1, with 7 bases lining up with TRBD1. CDR1 is MDHEN and CDR2 is SYDVKM in the germline V gene. The CDR3 spans 15 residues. V trimming: 3 bases; J trimming: 1 base; junction bases outside the gene matches: 5.

The rearrangement uses TRBV11-2 and TRBJ2-7, with D tentatively TRBD1 (6 bases). The CDR3 consists of 17 residues. V shed 2 bases and J shed 2 bases, with 19 bases lying between them. Germline lookup yields CDR1 SGHAT and CDR2 FQNNGV. The CDR3, as DNA: TGTGCCAGCAGCTTAAAGGAGACAGGCCTACGTACCTACGAGCAGTACTTC. Residues: CASSLKETGLRTYEQYF.